The 24 T cell receptor beta chains below were found in one sample sequenced in a study of T cell responses to AZD1222 COVID-19 vaccine. Generated by immunoSEQ multiplex PCR, the TCRdb table keeps only in-frame clones and is missing some. The table lists under 200,000 clones, roughly nine tenths of them singletons. The source was peripheral blood, collected 28 days after the second AZD1222 dose. These TCRs come from an adult who received the AZD1222 COVID-19 vaccine.

The V and J genes are TRBV6-5 and TRBJ2-5; 8 bases map to TRBD1. The CDR3 is 14 residues long. V gave up 6 bases and J gave up 5 bases; unmatched junction bases: 8. Germline V CDR1 and CDR2: MNHEY, SVGAGI. The CDR3 reads CASRIRGRGETQYF. The CDR3 region has the DNA TGTGCCAGCAGGATCAGGGGGCGCGGGGAGACCCAGTACTTC.

V usage is TRBV3-1 (or the pseudogene TRBV3-2) and J usage is TRBJ2-2; tentative D call: TRBD1 (6 bases). Looked up from germline, CDR1 is LGHDT and CDR2 is YNNKEL (reference sequence). This CDR3 contains 13 residues. Trimming took off 6 bases at V and 6 bases at J, with 11 bases between the two ends. CDR3 bases: TGTGCCAGCAGACGTCAGGGGTCCGGGGAGCTGTTTTTT. This translates into CASRRQGSGELFF.

The CDR3 sequence: CASSFKGSYQPQHF. In nucleotides, the CDR3 is TGTGCCAGCAGCTTTAAGGGTTCTTATCAGCCCCAGCATTTT. The chain uses TRBV7-2 and TRBJ1-5; the D is unclear. This CDR3 is 14 amino acids long. V lost 3 bases to trimming and J lost 5 bases, with 11 bases between them. Germline assignment: CDR1 SGHTA and CDR2 FQGNSA. The complete variable domain, with remaining parts taken from reference TRBV7-2 and TRBJ1-5, reads GAGVSQSPSNKVTEKGKDVELRCDPISGHTALYWYRQSLGQGLEFLIYFQGNSAPDKSGLPSDRFSAERTGGSVSTLTIQRTQQEDSAVYLCASSFKGSYQPQHFGDGTRLSIL.

This chain links TRBV10-3 with TRBJ2-1; D not resolved. Looked up from germline, CDR1 is ENHRY and CDR2 is SYGVKD. V was cut by 8 bases and J by 0 bases, with 11 bases left in between. The CDR3 sequence is 14 residues long. The CDR3 here is CAIARGSSYNEQFF. Written as DNA, the CDR3 is TGTGCCATCGCCCGCGGCAGCTCCTACAATGAGCAGTTCTTC.

This chain joins TRBV14 and TRBJ1-2; no firm D call. CDR1 and CDR2 from the germline V gene are SGHDN and FVKESK. This CDR3 region has 16 residues. Trimming cost V 1 base and J 0 bases, with 12 bases left between them. The CDR3 loop is CASSQVTAPSNYGYTF. In DNA, the CDR3 is TGTGCCAGCAGCCAAGTCACGGCCCCCTCTAACTATGGCTACACCTTC.

The gene calls are TRBV27 and TRBJ1-1; a possible D gene is TRBD1 (6 bases). Germline V gene data show CDR1 as MNHEY and CDR2 as SMNVEV (reference sequence). V lost 4 bases and J lost 0, with 9 bases in between. The CDR3 runs 14 residues. DNA of the CDR3: TGTGCCAGCAGTTCAGGGACAATGAACACTGAAGCTTTCTTT. This gives the protein CASSSGTMNTEAFF.

V and J are TRBV28 and TRBJ1-2, with D perhaps matching TRBD1 (5 bases). CDR1 is MDHEN, CDR2 SYDVKM, per germline. V was pared by 2 bases and J by 8 bases, with 12 bases between. The CDR3 consists of 13 residues. CDR3 nucleotides: TGTGCCAGCAGTTTACTGGGGGGGTTGGGCTACACCTTC. This encodes CASSLLGGLGYTF.

The chain employs TRBV2 and TRBJ1-1, with D tentatively TRBD1 (5 bases). The CDR3 has 14 amino acids. CDR1 is SNHLY, CDR2 FYNNEI, per germline. V was pared by 6 bases and J by 7 bases, with 18 bases between. The CDR3 sequence is CASRARQFLVEAFF. The DNA for the CDR3 is TGTGCCAGCAGGGCAAGACAGTTCTTGGTTGAAGCTTTCTTT.

The chain carries TRBV6-5 and TRBJ1-5, with D tentatively TRBD1 (5 bases). V shed 10 bases and J shed 6 bases, with 16 bases lying between them. Germline lookup yields CDR1 MNHEY and CDR2 SVGAGI. The CDR3 is made up of 13 amino acids. The CDR3 protein is CATRSPQGQPQHF. CDR3 in DNA: TGTGCCACCCGCTCGCCCCAGGGTCAGCCCCAGCATTTT.

Only a few counts were recorded for this clone. The rearrangement joins TRBV11-2 to TRBJ2-2, with 11 bases that match TRBD2. Germline trimming cut 1 base from V and 4 bases from J; bases unmatched to any gene: 2. CDR1 SGHAT and CDR2 FQNNGV come from the germline V gene. CDR3 length equals 16 residues. For the CDR3, the DNA is TGTGCCAGCAGCTTAGGGGGACTAGCGGTCACCGGGGAGCTGTTTTTT. It specifies CASSLGGLAVTGELFF.

This clone has a handful of counts. V usage is TRBV19 and J usage is TRBJ2-5; a possible D gene is TRBD2 (5 bases). In germline, CDR1 is LNHDA, CDR2 SQIVND (reference sequence). Trimming removed 6 bases from V and 1 base from J, with 9 bases in between. There are 13 residues in the CDR3. CDR3 region: CASSDYIQETQYF. CDR3 bases: TGTGCCAGTAGCGACTATATCCAAGAGACCCAGTACTTC.

The V call is TRBV4-3, the J call TRBJ1-3; 7 nucleotides line up with TRBD1. Germline assignment: CDR1 LGHNA and CDR2 YSLEER. The CDR3 has 16 amino acids. V shed 0 bases and J 0 bases; nucleotides not matched to a gene: 2. CDR3 residues: CASSQDRDSSGNTIYF. CDR3 bases: TGCGCCAGCAGCCAAGATCGGGACAGCTCTGGAAACACCATATATTTT.

The CDR3 DNA reads TGTGCCAGCAGCCAGGTGGGACTAGCGGCGCCCTACGAGCAGTACTTC. This encodes CASSQVGLAAPYEQYF. The genes are TRBV3-1 (or the pseudogene TRBV3-2) and TRBJ2-7; 11 positions agree with TRBD2. Losses at the gene ends were 3 bases for V and 2 bases for J; bases not matched to a gene: 6. This CDR3 has 16 amino acids. Germline values: CDR1 LGHDT, CDR2 YNNKEL (reference sequence).

V usage is TRBV28 and J usage is TRBJ1-2, with D possibly matching TRBD1 (6 bases). Germline values: CDR1 MDHEN, CDR2 SYDVKM. The length of the CDR3 is 15 residues. V was trimmed by 5 bases and J by 2 bases, leaving 15 bases between them. CDR3 residues: CASSNWTAGNYGYTF. CDR3 nucleotide sequence: TGTGCCAGCAGTAACTGGACAGCTGGAAACTATGGCTACACCTTC.

The chain employs TRBV4-2 and TRBJ1-2; no reliable D call. Trimming removed 0 bases at V and 7 bases at J, with 9 bases between. Germline CDR1 and CDR2: LGHNA and YNFKEQ. The CDR3 spans 13 residues. The CDR3 DNA is TGTGCCAGCAGCCAAGAGAAGATGATTGGCTACACCTTC. It codes for CASSQEKMIGYTF.

V and J are TRBV18 and TRBJ1-1, with unresolved D. CDR1 is KGHSH and CDR2 is LQKENI in the germline V gene. The CDR3 runs 14 residues. V was shortened by 1 base and J by 3 bases, with 9 bases between the two germline ends. In nucleotides, the CDR3 is TGTGCCAGCTCACCACTGGTCGGATACACTGAAGCTTTCTTT. Protein sequence: CASSPLVGYTEAFF.

This clone appeared a single time. The rearrangement joins TRBV5-1 to TRBJ2-1, with D tentatively TRBD1 or TRBD2 (6 bases each). The CDR3 is 11 amino acids. Deletions cut 7 bases from V and 9 bases from J, with 11 bases between. The germline V gene encodes CDR1 SGHRS and CDR2 YFSETQ. The CDR3: CASSGEVEQFF. The CDR3, as DNA: TGCGCCAGCTCAGGGGAGGTTGAGCAGTTCTTC.

The chain joins TRBV2 to TRBJ1-6; D call uncertain. The germline V gene encodes CDR1 SNHLY and CDR2 FYNNEI. Trimming took off 3 bases at V and 6 bases at J, with 6 bases between the two ends. The CDR3 consists of 13 residues. Here the CDR3 reads CASSEQINSPLHF. The CDR3 DNA reads TGTGCCAGCAGTGAGCAGATTAATTCACCCCTCCACTTT.

The rearrangement uses TRBV18 and TRBJ2-7; D perhaps matches TRBD2 (6 bases). V lost 6 bases to trimming and J lost 3 bases, with 15 bases between them. CDR3 length: 14 residues. Per the germline V gene, CDR1 is KGHSH and CDR2 is LQKENI. The CDR3 bases are TGTGCCAGCTCCCCCGGGCGGGATCACTACGAGCAGTACTTC. It yields the protein CASSPGRDHYEQYF.

The chain employs TRBV5-8 and TRBJ1-3; D is unresolved. With 0 bases removed from V and 4 bases from J, the gap between germline ends came to 14 bases. The CDR3 is 16 residues long. Germline lookup yields CDR1 SGHTS and CDR2 YDEGEE. The CDR3 reads CASSLGGGFAGNTIYF. The CDR3, as DNA: TGTGCCAGCAGCTTGGGCGGCGGATTTGCGGGAAACACCATATATTTT.

This rearrangement joins TRBV5-4 to TRBJ1-1; the D gene is possibly TRBD1 (5 bases). Trimming removed 2 bases at V and 3 bases at J, with 11 bases between. Germline V lookup: CDR1 SGHNT, CDR2 YYREEE (reference sequence). The CDR3 loop spans 14 amino acids. CDR3 sequence: CASSFWGGDTEAFF. DNA for the CDR3: TGTGCCAGCAGCTTTTGGGGAGGGGACACTGAAGCTTTCTTT.

The V gene is TRBV4-2, the J gene TRBJ2-5; TRBD1 might be the D (8 bases). Germline V lookup: CDR1 LGHNA, CDR2 YNFKEQ. The CDR3 length is 15 residues. The V gene lost 5 bases and the J gene lost 4 bases, with 17 bases spanning the gap. CDR3 residues: CASSSQDREGETQYF. DNA of the CDR3: TGTGCCAGCAGCTCCCAGGACAGGGAGGGAGAGACCCAGTACTTC.

The chain is built from TRBV6-6 and TRBJ2-5; the D is unclear. The CDR3 spans 14 residues. The germline CDR1 and CDR2 sequences are MNHNY and SVGAGI (reference sequence). Trimming pared 4 bases from V and 0 bases from J, leaving 9 bases between. The CDR3 region has the DNA TGTGCCAGCAGTTCCAGGTCCTACCAAGAGACCCAGTACTTC. Translating it yields CASSSRSYQETQYF.

The chain combines TRBV5-1 with TRBJ1-2, with D perhaps TRBD1 (5 bases). V shed 0 bases and J shed 6 bases, with 15 bases lying between them. Germline V lookup: CDR1 SGHRS, CDR2 YFSETQ. The CDR3 has 15 residues. CDR3 in DNA: TGCGCCAGCAGCTTGGCTTGGGGGAGGGGAAATGGCTACACCTTC. It translates to CASSLAWGRGNGYTF.